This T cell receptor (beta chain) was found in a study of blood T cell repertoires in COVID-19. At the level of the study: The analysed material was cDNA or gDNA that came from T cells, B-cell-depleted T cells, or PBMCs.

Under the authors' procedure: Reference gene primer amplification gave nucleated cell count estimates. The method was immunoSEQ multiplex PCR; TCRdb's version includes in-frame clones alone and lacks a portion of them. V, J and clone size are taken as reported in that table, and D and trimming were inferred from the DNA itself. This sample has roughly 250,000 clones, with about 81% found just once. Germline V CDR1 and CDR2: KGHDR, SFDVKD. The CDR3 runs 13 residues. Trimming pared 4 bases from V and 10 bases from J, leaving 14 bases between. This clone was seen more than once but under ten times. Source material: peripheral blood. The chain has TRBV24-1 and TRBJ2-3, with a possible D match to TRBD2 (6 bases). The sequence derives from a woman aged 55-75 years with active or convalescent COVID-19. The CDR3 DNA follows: TGTGCCACCAGTGACCTACCAGGAGGGTCGCAGTATTTT. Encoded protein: CATSDLPGGSQYF.